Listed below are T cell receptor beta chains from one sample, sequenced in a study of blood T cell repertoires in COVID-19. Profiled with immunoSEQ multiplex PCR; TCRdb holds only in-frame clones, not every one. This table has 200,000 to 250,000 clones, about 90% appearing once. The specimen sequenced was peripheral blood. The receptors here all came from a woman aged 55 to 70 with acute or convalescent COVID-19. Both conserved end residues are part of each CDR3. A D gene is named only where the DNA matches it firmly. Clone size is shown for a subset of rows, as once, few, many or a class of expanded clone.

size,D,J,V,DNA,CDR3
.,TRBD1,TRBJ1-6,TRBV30,TGTGCCTGGACCAGGCCTGGGACAGCGGGTAATTCACCCCTCCACTTT,CAWTRPGTAGNSPLHF
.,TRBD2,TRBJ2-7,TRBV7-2,TGTGCCAGCAGCTTACCGATCCGGGCGCGGGAGACCTACGAGCAGTACTTC,CASSLPIRARETYEQYF
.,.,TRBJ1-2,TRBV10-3,TGTGCCATCAGTTTACAGGGTTACTATGGCTACACCTTC,CAISLQGYYGYTF
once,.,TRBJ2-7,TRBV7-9,TGTGCCAGCAGCTTAGCGGGCCAGAAGCAGTACTTC,CASSLAGQKQYF
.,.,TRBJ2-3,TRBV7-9,TGTGCCAGCAGCTTAGAAGCCGGCCTAGCTGGGCTGAATACGCAGTATTTT,CASSLEAGLAGLNTQYF
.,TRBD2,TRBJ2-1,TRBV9,TGTGCCAGCAGCGTGGTAGCGGGGTCCTACAATGAGCAGTTCTTC,CASSVVAGSYNEQFF
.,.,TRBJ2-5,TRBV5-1,TGCGCCAGCACCCCGGGACACGGACAAGAGACCCAGTACTTC,CASTPGHGQETQYF
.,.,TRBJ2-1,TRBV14,TGTGCCAGCAGCCAAGATTATGAGGGAGGAGGCAATGAGCAGTTCTTC,CASSQDYEGGGNEQFF
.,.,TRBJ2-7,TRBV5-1,TGCGCCAGCAGCTTGGATGGGGGGTCGGCCTACGAGCAGTACTTC,CASSLDGGSAYEQYF
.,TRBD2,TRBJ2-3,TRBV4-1,TGCGCCAGCAGCCAATTTTCCCTAGCGGGAGGGGGGACAGATACGCAGTATTTT,CASSQFSLAGGGTDTQYF
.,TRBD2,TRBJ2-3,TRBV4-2,TGTGCCAGCAGCCAAGAAACCACGACTAGCGGGAGGATAGGTAGTTGGACAGATACGCAGTATTTT,CASSQETTTSGRIGSWTDTQYF
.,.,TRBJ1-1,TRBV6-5,TGTGCCTGCAGGGGCAGGAACACTGAAGCTTTCTTT,CACRGRNTEAFF
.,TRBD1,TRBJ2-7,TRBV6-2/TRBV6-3,TGTGCCAGCAGTCGGACACAGGGGACCGCCTACGAGCAGTACTTC,CASSRTQGTAYEQYF
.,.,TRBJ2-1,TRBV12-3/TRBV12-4,TGTGCCAGCATCATTGGGGGGACCAATGAGCAGTTCTTC,CASIIGGTNEQFF
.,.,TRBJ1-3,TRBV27,TGTGCCAGCAGTCTCGGGACTCCGGAGGTCGGAAACACCATATATTTT,CASSLGTPEVGNTIYF
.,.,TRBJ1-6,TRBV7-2,TGTGCCAGCAGCTCGACAGCCATTAATTCACCCCTCCACTTT,CASSSTAINSPLHF
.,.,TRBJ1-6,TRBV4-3,TGCGCCAGCAGCCAAGAGTTATGGAGGGCCGAACCCCTCCACTTT,CASSQELWRAEPLHF
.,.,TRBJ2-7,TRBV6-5,TGTGCCAGTTTGGATGGCGGCTCCTACGAGCAGTACTTC,CASLDGGSYEQYF
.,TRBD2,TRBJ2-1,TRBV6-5,TGTGCCAGCAGTTACTTTAGCGGGAGGGCGGGGGAGCAGTTCTTC,CASSYFSGRAGEQFF
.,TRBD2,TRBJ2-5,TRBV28,TGTGCCAGCAGTTTAACTAGCGTTACGTGGATCTCGCAAGAGACCCAGTACTTC,CASSLTSVTWISQETQYF
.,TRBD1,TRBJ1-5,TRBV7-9,TGTGCCAGCAGCTCGCGACAGGGACCTCAGCCCCAGCATTTT,CASSSRQGPQPQHF
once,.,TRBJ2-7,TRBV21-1,TGTGCCAGCAGCAAAGCGAAAGAGACCTACGAGCAGTACTTC,CASSKAKETYEQYF
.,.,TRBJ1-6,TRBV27,TGTGCCAGCAGGAGACAGGAATATAATTCACCCCTCCACTTT,CASRRQEYNSPLHF
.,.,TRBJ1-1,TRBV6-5,TGTGCCATTCAGGGGACCTTGGGCACTGAAGCTTTCTTT,CAIQGTLGTEAFF
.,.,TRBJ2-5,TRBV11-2,TGTGCCAGCAGCTTTGGGCGCTTCCAAGAGACCCAGTACTTC,CASSFGRFQETQYF
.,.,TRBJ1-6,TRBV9,TGTGCCAGCAGCGTAGCACGGGGGAAGAGGGAAAGCTCCTATAATTCACCCCTCCACTTT,CASSVARGKRESSYNSPLHF
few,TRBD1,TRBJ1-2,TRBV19,TGTGCCAGTAGAACCGGGACAGTAAACTATGGCTACACCTTC,CASRTGTVNYGYTF
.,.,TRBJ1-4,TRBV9,TGTGCCAGCAGCGTCGGGACACTTAATGAAAAACTGTTTTTT,CASSVGTLNEKLFF
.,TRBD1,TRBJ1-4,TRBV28,TGTGCCAGCAGCCGACCGGGACAGGGTTACGAAAAACTGTTTTTT,CASSRPGQGYEKLFF
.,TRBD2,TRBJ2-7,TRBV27,TGTGCCAGCAGAGAGACTAGCTCGCTAGACGAGCAGTACTTC,CASRETSSLDEQYF
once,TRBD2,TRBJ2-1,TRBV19,TGTGCCAGCCGCGGGACTAGCGGGGGACGCCCCAATGAGCAGTTCTTC,CASRGTSGGRPNEQFF
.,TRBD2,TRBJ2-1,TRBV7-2,TGTGCCAGCAGCGGCGGGACTACTGCATACAATGAGCAGTTCTTC,CASSGGTTAYNEQFF
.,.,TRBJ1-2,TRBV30,TGTGCCTGGAGTGTAGATCAAGGAGGCTATGGCTACACCTTC,CAWSVDQGGYGYTF
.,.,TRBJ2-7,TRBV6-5,TGTGCCAGCAGCCGGACAGCCTCTTCGTACGAGCAGTACTTC,CASSRTASSYEQYF
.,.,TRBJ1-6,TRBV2,TGTGCCAGCAGTGAAAACGGGGGGGATAACTCACCCCTCCACTTT,CASSENGGDNSPLHF
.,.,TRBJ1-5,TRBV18,TGTGCCAGCTCACCCTGGACGGGAGGCAATCAGCCCCAGCATTTT,CASSPWTGGNQPQHF
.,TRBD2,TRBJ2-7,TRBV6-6,TGTGCCAGCACTCCCCGGCCACTAGCGACCTACGAGCAGTACTTC,CASTPRPLATYEQYF
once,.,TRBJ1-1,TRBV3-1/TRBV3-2,TGTGCCAGCAGCCCGAGGAGTTCCACTGAAGCTTTCTTT,CASSPRSSTEAFF
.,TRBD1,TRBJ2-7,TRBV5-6,TGTGCCAGCAGCTTGCTCGGGGCCAGGGGGTACGAGCAGTACTTC,CASSLLGARGYEQYF
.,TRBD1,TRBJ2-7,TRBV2,TGTGCCAGCAGTGGACAGGACAGGGGGTACGAGCAGTACTTC,CASSGQDRGYEQYF
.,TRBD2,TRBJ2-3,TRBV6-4,TGTGCCAGCAGTGATCGGGCTAGCGGGCCCAACACAGATACGCAGTATTTT,CASSDRASGPNTDTQYF
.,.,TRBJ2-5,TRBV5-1,TGCGCCAGCCGTCCGTCCCTTACAGGGCAAGAGACCCAGTACTTC,CASRPSLTGQETQYF
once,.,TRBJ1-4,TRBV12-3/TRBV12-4,TGTGCCAGCAGTCCCTTCGGGGGAAAACTGTTTTTT,CASSPFGGKLFF
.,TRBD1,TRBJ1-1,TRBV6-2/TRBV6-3,TGTGCCAGCAGACCTGGACAGGGTCATGGCGCTGAAGCTTTCTTT,CASRPGQGHGAEAFF
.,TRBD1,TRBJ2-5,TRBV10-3,TGTGCCATCAGCGTCGGGACAGGGGGCCTGGAGACCCAGTACTTC,CAISVGTGGLETQYF
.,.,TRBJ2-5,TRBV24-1,TGTGCCACCAGTGACCTCCAAGAGACCCAGTACTTC,CATSDLQETQYF
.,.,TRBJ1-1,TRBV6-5,TGTGCCAGCAGTTACTCTCGGCAGGGGGAAGCTTTCTTT,CASSYSRQGEAFF
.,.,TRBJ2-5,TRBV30,TGTGCCTGGAGTGGGATAGGAGGGGTGGCCCAAGAGACCCAGTACTTC,CAWSGIGGVAQETQYF
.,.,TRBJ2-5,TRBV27,TGTGCCAGCAGTTCAGGTTTGGGGCGGGAAGGAGGGGAGACCCAGTACTTC,CASSSGLGREGGETQYF
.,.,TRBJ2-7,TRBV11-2,TGTGCCAGCAGCTTAAGGGACAACTCCTACGAGCAGTACTTC,CASSLRDNSYEQYF
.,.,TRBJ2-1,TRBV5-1,TGCGCCAGCGGTCCAGGAGGCTCCTACAATGAGCAGTTCTTC,CASGPGGSYNEQFF
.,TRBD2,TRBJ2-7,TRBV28,TGTGCCAGCACAAGCGACAGGGCTAGCGGGAGTCTCACCTACGAGCAGTACTTC,CASTSDRASGSLTYEQYF
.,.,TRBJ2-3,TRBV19,TGTGCCAGTAGTATCCAAGAGGGCGGATTCCGCACAGATACGCAGTATTTT,CASSIQEGGFRTDTQYF
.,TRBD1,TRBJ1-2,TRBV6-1,TGTGCCAGCAGTGAAATGAGGACAGGGTTCTATGGCTACACCTTC,CASSEMRTGFYGYTF
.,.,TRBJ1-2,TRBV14,TGTGCCAGCAGCCAAACGGACACCTTCTATGGCTACACCTTC,CASSQTDTFYGYTF
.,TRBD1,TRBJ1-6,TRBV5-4,TGTGCCAGCAGCCTACCGGGACAGGGGGACCTAAGCACCTATAATTCACCCCTCCACTTT,CASSLPGQGDLSTYNSPLHF
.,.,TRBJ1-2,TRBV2,TGTGCCAGCAGTGTGGAGGGGTTGAGCCCCCTTGGCTACACCTTC,CASSVEGLSPLGYTF
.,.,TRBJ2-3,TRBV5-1,TGCGCCAGCAGCTCAACAGCAACCGGAACAGATACGCAGTATTTT,CASSSTATGTDTQYF
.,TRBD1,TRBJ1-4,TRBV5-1,TGCGCCAGCAGCCCCCGGACAGGGGGCACAACTAATGAAAAACTGTTTTTT,CASSPRTGGTTNEKLFF